Listed here is a single T cell receptor (beta chain). Documented time point: peripheral blood 6 weeks after treatment start. This specimen belongs to a study of PD-L1 blockade in urothelial cancer. Trimming cost V 4 bases and J 5 bases; bases outside gene matches: 7. The CDR3 totals 14 residues. Germline V gene sequence: CDR1 MDHEN, CDR2 SYDVKM. Profiling relied on immunoSEQ multiplex PCR, and the TCRdb table lists in-frame clones only, not all of them. The sample has 35,000 to 50,000 clones, 83% seen once. This TCR was sampled from a man aged 55 to 69 with urothelial cancer. This sample comprised PBMCs, obtained around atezolizumab (anti-PD-L1) treatment. This chain connects TRBV28 to TRBJ1-2, with 7 bases identical to TRBD1. The CDR3 DNA reads as TGTGCCAGCAGTTCCGGGACAGCCTTTTATGGCTACACCTTC. Its protein is CASSSGTAFYGYTF.